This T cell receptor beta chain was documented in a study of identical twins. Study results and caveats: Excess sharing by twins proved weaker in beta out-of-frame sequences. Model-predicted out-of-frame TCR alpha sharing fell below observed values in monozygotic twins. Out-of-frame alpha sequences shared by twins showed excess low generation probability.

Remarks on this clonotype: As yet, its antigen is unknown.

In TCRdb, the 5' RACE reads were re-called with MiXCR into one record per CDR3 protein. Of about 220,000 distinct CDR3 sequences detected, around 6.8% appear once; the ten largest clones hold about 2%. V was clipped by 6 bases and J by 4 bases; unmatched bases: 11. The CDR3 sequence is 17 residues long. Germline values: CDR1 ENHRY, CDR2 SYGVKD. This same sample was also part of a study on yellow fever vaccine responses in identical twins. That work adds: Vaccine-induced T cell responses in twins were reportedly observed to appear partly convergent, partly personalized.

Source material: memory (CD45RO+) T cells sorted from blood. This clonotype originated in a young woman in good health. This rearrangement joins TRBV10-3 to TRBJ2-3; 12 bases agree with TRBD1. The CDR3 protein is CAISFRDRGQPADTQYF. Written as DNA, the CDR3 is TGTGCCATCAGCTTCCGGGACAGGGGGCAACCAGCAGATACGCAGTATTTT.